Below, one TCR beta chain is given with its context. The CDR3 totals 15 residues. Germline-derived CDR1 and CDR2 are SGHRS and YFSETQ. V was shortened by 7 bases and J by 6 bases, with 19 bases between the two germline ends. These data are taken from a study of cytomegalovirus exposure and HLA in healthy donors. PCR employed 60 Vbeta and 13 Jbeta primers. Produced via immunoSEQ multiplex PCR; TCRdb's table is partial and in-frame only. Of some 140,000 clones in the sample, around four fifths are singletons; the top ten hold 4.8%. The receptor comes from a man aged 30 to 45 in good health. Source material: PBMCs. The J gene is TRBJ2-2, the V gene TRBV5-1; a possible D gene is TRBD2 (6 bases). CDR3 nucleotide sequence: TGCGCCAGCGGACTCCCGGAGGGCCGCGCCGGGGAGCTGTTTTTT. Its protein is CASGLPEGRAGELFF. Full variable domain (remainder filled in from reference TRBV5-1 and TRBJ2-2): KAGVTQTPRYLIKTRGQQVTLSCSPISGHRSVSWYQQTPGQGLQFLFEYFSETQRNKGNFPGRFSGRQFSNSRSEMNVSTLELGDSALYLCASGLPEGRAGELFFGEGSRLTVL.